This T cell receptor beta chain was sequenced for a study of control samples from healthy donors and cancer patients. This clone has only one observation. V lost 0 bases and J lost 4, with 8 bases in between. The germline V gene encodes CDR1 SGHRS and CDR2 YFSETQ. This CDR3 is 14 amino acids long. Sequencing was performed with immunoSEQ multiplex PCR; in TCRdb, only in-frame clones are kept and a portion is missing. The sample records 130,000 to 150,000 clones, about nine tenths being singletons. The TCR comes from a man between 25 and 39 years old in good health. Sequencing was performed on blood. The chain joins TRBV5-1 to TRBJ2-1; the D is unclear. The CDR3 spells CASSLALDYNEQFF. The DNA of the CDR3 is TGCGCCAGCAGCTTGGCCCTAGATTACAATGAGCAGTTCTTC.